This T cell receptor beta chain originates from a study of a mutant IDH1 vaccine in newly diagnosed glioma. In the study overall: The start of vaccination came 4-6 weeks after radiotherapy alone, or with temozolomide cycles. Week 47 marked visit V13, whereas week 35 marked visit V12. Of treated patients, 62.5% were men and roughly 38% women, averaging roughly 40 years. Findings and limits, study-wide: Pseudoprogression appeared independent of alterations in top peripheral clonotypes.

Stated time point: week 47, end of study. Topical imiquimod accompanied each vaccine dose, which consisted of 300 ug of mutant IDH1 20-mer peptide. This table comes from immunoSEQ multiplex PCR, and its TCRdb copy is limited to in-frame clones, with some not included. Counted here are approximately 80,000 clones, about 81% occurring once; the ten biggest clones make up approximately 5.4%. Concerning this clone: Its matching antigen is unknown.

V was trimmed by 5 bases and J by 4 bases, leaving 20 bases between them. CDR1 is MNHEY, CDR2 SMNVEV, per germline (reference sequence). The CDR3 contains 16 residues. The chain joins TRBV27 to TRBJ1-2; unclear D gene. The sequenced sample was PBMCs, obtained from a glioma patient whose treatment included an IDH1 peptide vaccine. The TCR comes from a man between 35 and 55 years old with glioma. Here the CDR3 DNA reads TGTGCCAGCAGTCTTCGGACGTCTGGTTCATTCTATGGCTACACCTTC. Translated, it gives CASSLRTSGSFYGYTF.